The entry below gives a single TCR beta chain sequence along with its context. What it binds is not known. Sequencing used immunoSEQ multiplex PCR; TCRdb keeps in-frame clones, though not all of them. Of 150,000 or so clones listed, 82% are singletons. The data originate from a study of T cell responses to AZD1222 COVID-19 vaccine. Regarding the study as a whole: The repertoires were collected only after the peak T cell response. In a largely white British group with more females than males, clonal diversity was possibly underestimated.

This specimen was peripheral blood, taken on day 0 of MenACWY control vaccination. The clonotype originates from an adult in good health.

CDR3 amino acids: CASSPFFNSYEQYF. CDR3 in DNA: TGTGCCAGCAGCCCTTTTTTTAACTCCTACGAGCAGTACTTC. V usage is TRBV9 and J usage is TRBJ2-7, with D hard to call. Per germline, CDR1 SGDLS and CDR2 YYNGEE. The CDR3 has 14 amino acids. Trimming shortened V by 4 bases and J by 0 bases, and 11 bases separated the two germline ends. The full variable domain, with the rest looked up from reference TRBV9 and TRBJ2-7, is DSGVTQTPKHLITATGQRVTLRCSPRSGDLSVYWYQQSLDQGLQFLIQYYNGEERAKGNILERFSAQQFPDLHSELNLSSLELGDSALYFCASSPFFNSYEQYFGPGTRLTVT.